The present T cell receptor beta chain was sequenced within a study of T cell responses to AZD1222 COVID-19 vaccine. The method was immunoSEQ multiplex PCR; TCRdb's version includes in-frame clones alone and lacks a portion of them. The data hold about 160,000 clones, with 89% observed a single time. V was cut by 3 bases and J by 4 bases, with 9 bases left in between. This CDR3 has 13 residues. Germline lookup yields CDR1 KGHSH and CDR2 LQKENI. This clone showed up just once. The chain links TRBV18 to TRBJ1-2; D remains ambiguous. This clonotype originated in an adult in good health. The source was peripheral blood, collected on day 0 of AZD1222 vaccination. CDR3 loop: CASSPGLGYGYTF. The CDR3 region has the DNA TGTGCCAGCTCACCGGGTCTAGGCTATGGCTACACCTTC.